These 6 T cell receptor beta chains were sequenced from one sample in a study of ipilimumab plus nivolumab after autologous stem cell transplantation (dated by TCRdb to 2020 to 2023). To prepare the library, the immunoSEQ multiplex PCR assay was applied. The table comes from immuneACCESS by way of TCRdb, which keeps in-frame sequences with V and J called. Part of the clones is missing from these tables; in studies checked, under half for an unresolved V gene and the rest for unknown reasons. The sample includes about 83,000 clones, with 83% observed a single time. Jointly, the top ten make up roughly 2% of the sample. The sequenced sample was PBMCs, obtained in a trial of ipilimumab plus nivolumab as post-transplant consolidation. Receptors originate from a male donor with diffuse large B-cell lymphoma.

The chain recombines TRBV27 with TRBJ2-7; D is possibly TRBD1 (5 bases). The CDR3 has 14 amino acids. Trimming cost V 8 bases and J 0 bases, with 14 bases left between them. CDR1 is MNHEY and CDR2 is SMNVEV in the germline V gene (reference sequence). CDR3: CASHRTSYSYEQYF. The CDR3 DNA sequence: TGTGCCAGCCACAGGACATCCTACTCCTACGAGCAGTACTTC.

The CDR3 coding sequence is TGTGCCAGCAGCTTAGGACGGCAGGGCGCCTATGGCTACACCTTC. Amino acids: CASSLGRQGAYGYTF. The V gene is TRBV7-9, the J gene TRBJ1-2; tentatively, D is TRBD1 (5 bases). The V end lost 1 base, the J end lost 4 bases, and 13 bases lay between the germline ends. The CDR3 runs to 15 residues. In germline, CDR1 is SEHNR, CDR2 FQNEAQ (reference sequence).

The chain is built from TRBV18 and TRBJ1-5, with D possibly matching TRBD1 (5 bases). V lost 2 bases and J lost 3, with 5 bases in between. There are 13 residues in the CDR3. From germline, CDR1 is KGHSH and CDR2 LQKENI. CDR3 DNA: TGTGCCAGCTCACCAGGGACCAATCAGCCCCAGCATTTT. Protein: CASSPGTNQPQHF.

The chain carries TRBV19 and TRBJ2-2; D is possibly TRBD2 (7 bases). Germline values: CDR1 LNHDA, CDR2 SQIVND (reference sequence). This CDR3 spans 16 amino acids. Trimming stripped 0 bases from V and 4 bases from J, with 12 bases between. CDR3 in DNA: TGTGCCAGTAGTATAGACCCGGGGGGCAGCACCGGGGAGCTGTTTTTT. Its protein is CASSIDPGGSTGELFF.

This chain links TRBV29-1 with TRBJ1-1, with D possibly TRBD1 on 5 matching bases. The CDR3 has 12 residues. The V end lost 6 bases, the J end lost 2 bases, and 10 bases lay between the germline ends. Germline-derived CDR1 and CDR2 are SQVTM and ANQGSEA. The CDR3 DNA reads as TGCAGCGTGATACAGGTAAACACTGAAGCTTTCTTT. It yields the protein CSVIQVNTEAFF.

This sequence joins TRBV2 and TRBJ2-5; no definite D call. CDR3 length equals 12 residues. Trimming took off 7 bases at V and 5 bases at J, with 11 bases between the two ends. CDR1 is SNHLY, CDR2 FYNNEI, per germline. The CDR3 nucleotides read TGTGCCAGCAACCCAGATCTGGAGACCCAGTACTTC. Amino acids: CASNPDLETQYF.